This TCR beta chain was profiled in a study of T-cell memory formation after mild COVID-19. From the 5' RACE reads, TCRdb called clonotypes with MiXCR, one entry per CDR3 protein. Among roughly 80,000 distinct CDR3 sequences listed, roughly 13% were seen once. Study findings and constraints: The pre-infection memory compartment contained some responding clones, suggesting cross-reactive memory joined.

With regard to this clonotype: Its target is unknown.

V shed 5 bases and J 6 bases; nucleotides not matched to a gene: 2. This CDR3 region has 12 residues. The sequencing sample was made of PBMCs or a T cell subset sorted from them (not recorded which). This rearrangement joins TRBV12-3 or TRBV12-4 to TRBJ1-2; 8 nucleotides match TRBD1. This receptor was taken from an adult woman who had mild COVID-19 (a few samples of this study predate the infection). Cell type and time point are not known. DNA of the CDR3: TGTGCCAGCAGTCGACAGGGGAATGGCTACACCTTC. Translated: CASSRQGNGYTF.